This TCR beta chain was observed in a study of blood T cell repertoires in COVID-19. On the study more broadly: The United States, Italy and Spain supplied acute and convalescent COVID-19 samples.

This clone was observed a single time. This CDR3 has 14 amino acids. Germline V gene lookup returns CDR1 MDHEN and CDR2 SYDVKM. The V and J ends lost 8 bases and 6 bases respectively, with 19 bases between them. Assay: immunoSEQ multiplex PCR; the TCRdb copy retains only in-frame clones and omits some. This table has more than 95,000 clones, about nine tenths appearing once. V usage is TRBV28 and J usage is TRBJ1-2; tentatively, D is TRBD1 (5 bases). The sample consisted of peripheral blood. The TCR originated in a human donor in a cohort sampled during active COVID-19. The CDR3 coding sequence is TGTGCCAGCGGCCAGGGAGGAGGTTACAATGGCTACACCTTC. It translates to CASGQGGGYNGYTF.